These 8 T cell receptor beta chains were all obtained from the same sample, sequenced in a study of patients and donors after allogeneic stem cell transplantation. MiXCR, applied by TCRdb to the RT-PCR reads, yields one record per CDR3 protein. The sample includes about 960,000 distinct CDR3 sequences, roughly 18% of them seen just once. The material sequenced was blood, either unsorted or a sorted T cell fraction (not recorded which). The receptors shown here come from a human donor who was either an allogeneic HSCT recipient or a stem cell or donor lymphocyte infusion donor (not recorded which). It is not recorded whose cells these are; they may come from a transplant donor.

The chain employs TRBV3-1 and TRBJ2-4, with D tentatively TRBD1 (9 bases). CDR1 is LGHDT, CDR2 YNNKEL, per germline (reference sequence). This CDR3 is built from 13 residues. The V and J ends lost 5 bases and 16 bases respectively, with 21 bases between them. CDR3 coding DNA: TGTGCCAGCAGCGTTTCGGGGGGGACAGGGAACTACTTC. This encodes CASSVSGGTGNYF.

This clonotype was seen more than once but under ten times. The V and J genes are TRBV11-2 and TRBJ2-1; unclear D gene. The CDR3 is 12 amino acids. CDR1 is SGHAT and CDR2 is FQNNGV in the germline V gene. V lost 5 bases to trimming and J lost 10 bases, with 12 bases between them. CDR3 nucleotides: TGTGCCAGCAGCCGCTCCTCGATCGAGCAGTTCTTC. Encoded protein: CASSRSSIEQFF.

The genes are TRBV7-3 and TRBJ1-2; possibly TRBD1 for D (5 bases). Germline V CDR1 and CDR2: SGHTA, FQGTGA. This CDR3 is 14 amino acids long. V gave up 6 bases and J gave up 5 bases, with 16 bases separating them. The CDR3 DNA is TGTGCCAGCAGTCCCGCCAGGGTCGGATATGGCTACACCTTC. Protein: CASSPARVGYGYTF.

This clonotype was seen a few times. The chain is built from TRBV10-3 and TRBJ1-5, with D perhaps matching TRBD1 (5 bases). Between the trimmed V and J ends, which lost 2 bases and 9 bases, there was a span of 14 bases. The CDR3 extends over 14 amino acids. CDR1 ENHRY and CDR2 SYGVKD come from the germline V gene. The chain's CDR3 is CAISEGAGGAPQHF. CDR3 sequence (DNA): TGTGCCATCAGTGAGGGGGCCGGAGGGGCGCCCCAGCATTTT.

This chain connects TRBV7-2 to TRBJ2-2; the D gene could be TRBD1 or TRBD2 (5 bases each). V lost 5 bases and J lost 1, with 11 bases in between. Germline loops: CDR1 SGHTA, CDR2 FQGNSA. CDR3 length: 15 residues. This chain's CDR3 is CASSKEGRNTGELFF. The CDR3 DNA reads TGTGCCAGCAGCAAAGAGGGACGGAACACCGGGGAGCTGTTTTTT.

The chain has TRBV29-1 and TRBJ2-7; 8 bases agree with TRBD1. The CDR3 runs 14 residues. The V segment lost 2 bases and the J segment 1 base; nucleotides outside the gene matches: 4. CDR1 and CDR2 (germline): SQVTM, ANQGSEA. CDR3 protein: CSVETGTGSYEQYF. The CDR3 nucleotides read TGCAGCGTTGAAACCGGGACAGGTTCCTACGAGCAGTACTTC.

This clonotype was seen many times. V and J are TRBV12-3 or TRBV12-4 and TRBJ1-1; tentative D call: TRBD1 (5 bases). The V end was cut by 3 bases, the J end by 3 bases, with 8 bases between. The CDR3 has 13 residues. The CDR3 nucleotides are TGTGCCAGCAGTTTCGAGGGGTACACTGAAGCTTTCTTT. Translated, it gives CASSFEGYTEAFF.

V and J are TRBV20-1 and TRBJ2-2; the match to TRBD1 covers 9 bases. This CDR3 comprises 15 residues. CDR1 is DFQATT and CDR2 is SNEGSKA in the germline V gene (reference sequence). V dropped 6 bases and J dropped 6; count of bases not matched to a gene: 11. The CDR3 loop is CSAHHRDRVPGELFF. In DNA form, the CDR3 reads TGCAGTGCCCATCACCGGGACAGGGTGCCCGGGGAGCTGTTTTTT.